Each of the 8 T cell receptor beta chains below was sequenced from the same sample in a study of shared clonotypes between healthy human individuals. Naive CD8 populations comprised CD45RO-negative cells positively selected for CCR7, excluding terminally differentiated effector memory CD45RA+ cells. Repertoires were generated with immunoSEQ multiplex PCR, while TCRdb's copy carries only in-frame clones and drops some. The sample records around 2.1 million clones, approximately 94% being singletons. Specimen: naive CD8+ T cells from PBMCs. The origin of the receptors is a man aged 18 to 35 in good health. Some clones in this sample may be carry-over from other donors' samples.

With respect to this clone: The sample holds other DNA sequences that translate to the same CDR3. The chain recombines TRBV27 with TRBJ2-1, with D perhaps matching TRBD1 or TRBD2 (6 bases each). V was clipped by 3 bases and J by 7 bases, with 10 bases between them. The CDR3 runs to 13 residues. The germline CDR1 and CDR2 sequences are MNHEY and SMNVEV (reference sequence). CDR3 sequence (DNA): TGTGCCAGCAGTTTTGGGGGGCCGAATGAGCAGTTCTTC. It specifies CASSFGGPNEQFF.

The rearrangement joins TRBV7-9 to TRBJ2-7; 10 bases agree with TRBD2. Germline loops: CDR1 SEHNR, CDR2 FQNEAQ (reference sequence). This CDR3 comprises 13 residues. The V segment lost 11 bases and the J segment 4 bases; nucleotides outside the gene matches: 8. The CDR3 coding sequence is TGTGCCGGAGCGGGAGGGCTCGGATACGAGCAGTACTTC. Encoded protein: CAGAGGLGYEQYF.

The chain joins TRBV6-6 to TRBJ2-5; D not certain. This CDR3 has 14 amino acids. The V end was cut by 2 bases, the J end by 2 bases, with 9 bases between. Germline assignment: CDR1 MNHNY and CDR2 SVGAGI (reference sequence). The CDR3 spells CASSYVSIQETQYF. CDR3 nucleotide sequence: TGTGCCAGCAGTTACGTCAGCATACAAGAGACCCAGTACTTC.

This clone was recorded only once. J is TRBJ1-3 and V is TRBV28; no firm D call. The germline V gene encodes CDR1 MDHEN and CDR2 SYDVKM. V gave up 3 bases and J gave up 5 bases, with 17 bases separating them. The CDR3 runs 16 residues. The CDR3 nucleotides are TGTGCCAGCAGTTTTAGTCGGGGTTTCGGAAGAAACACCATATATTTT. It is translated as CASSFSRGFGRNTIYF. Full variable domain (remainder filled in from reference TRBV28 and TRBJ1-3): DVKVTQSSRYLVKRTGEKVFLECVQDMDHENMFWYRQDPGLGLRLIYFSYDVKMKEKGDIPEGYSVSREKKERFSLILESASTNQTSMYLCASSFSRGFGRNTIYFGEGSWLTVV.

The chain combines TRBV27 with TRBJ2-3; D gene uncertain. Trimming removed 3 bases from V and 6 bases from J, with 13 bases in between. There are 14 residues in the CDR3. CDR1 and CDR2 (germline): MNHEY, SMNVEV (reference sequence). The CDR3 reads CASSLWTELDTQYF. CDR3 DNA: TGTGCCAGCAGTTTGTGGACCGAACTGGATACGCAGTATTTT.

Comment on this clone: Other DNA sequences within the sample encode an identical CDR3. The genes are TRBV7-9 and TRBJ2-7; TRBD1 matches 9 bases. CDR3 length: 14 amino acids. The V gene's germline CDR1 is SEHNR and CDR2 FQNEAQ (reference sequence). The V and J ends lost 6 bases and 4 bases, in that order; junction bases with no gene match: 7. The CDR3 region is CASSPGTGLYEQYF. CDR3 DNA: TGTGCCAGCAGTCCCGGGACAGGGCTGTACGAGCAGTACTTC.

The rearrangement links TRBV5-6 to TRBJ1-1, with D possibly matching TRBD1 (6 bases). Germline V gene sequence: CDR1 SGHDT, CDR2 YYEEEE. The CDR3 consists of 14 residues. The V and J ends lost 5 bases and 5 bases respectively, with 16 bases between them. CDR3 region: CASSSSAGATEAFF. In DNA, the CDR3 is TGTGCCAGCAGTTCCTCGGCAGGGGCAACTGAAGCTTTCTTT.

The CDR3 nucleotides read TGTGCCAGCAGCTTAGTGGCGGTCTCTAGCGGGAGTAGGTACGAGCAGTACTTC. Translating it yields CASSLVAVSSGSRYEQYF. The V call is TRBV11-2, the J call TRBJ2-7; 10 bases agree with TRBD2. Germline-derived CDR1 and CDR2 are SGHAT and FQNNGV. CDR3 size: 18 residues. Trimming took 1 base from V and 4 from J; bases not matched to a gene: 13.